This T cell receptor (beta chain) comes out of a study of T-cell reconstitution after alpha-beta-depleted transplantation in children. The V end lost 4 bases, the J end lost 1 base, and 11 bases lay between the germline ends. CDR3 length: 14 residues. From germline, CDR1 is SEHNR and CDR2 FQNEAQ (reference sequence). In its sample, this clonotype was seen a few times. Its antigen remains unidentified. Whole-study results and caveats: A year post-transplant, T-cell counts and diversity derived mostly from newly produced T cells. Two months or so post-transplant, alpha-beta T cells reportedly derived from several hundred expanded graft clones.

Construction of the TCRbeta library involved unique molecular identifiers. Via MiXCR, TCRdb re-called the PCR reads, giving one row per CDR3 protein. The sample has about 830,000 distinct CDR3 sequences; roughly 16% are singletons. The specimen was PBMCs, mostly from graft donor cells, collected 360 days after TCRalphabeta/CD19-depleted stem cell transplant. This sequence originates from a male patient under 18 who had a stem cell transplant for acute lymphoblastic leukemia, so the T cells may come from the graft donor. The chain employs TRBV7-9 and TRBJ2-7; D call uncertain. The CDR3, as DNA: TGTGCCAGCAGCTCAAAGTCAGATTCCTACGAGCAGTACTTC. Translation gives CASSSKSDSYEQYF. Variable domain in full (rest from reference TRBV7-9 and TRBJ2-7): DTGVSQNPRHKITKRGQNVTFRCDPISEHNRLYWYRQTLGQGPEFLTYFQNEAQLEKSRLLSDRFSAERPKGSFSTLEIQRTEQGDSAMYLCASSSKSDSYEQYFGPGTRLTVT.